What follows are 11 T cell receptor beta chains derived from one specimen sequenced in a study of blood T cell repertoires in COVID-19. Generated by immunoSEQ multiplex PCR, the TCRdb table keeps only in-frame clones and is missing some. The table includes a few hundred thousand clones, roughly 80% detected once. The sample was peripheral blood. The receptors come from a young woman with acute or convalescent COVID-19.

This chain joins TRBV6-4 and TRBJ1-5; TRBD1 is a possible D gene (5 bases). The CDR3 length is 17 residues. Germline CDR1 reads MRHNA; CDR2 reads SNTAGT. Trimming pared 7 bases from V and 6 bases from J, leaving 25 bases between. CDR3 sequence: CASTLSQRRGIGQPQHF. The CDR3 DNA is TGTGCCAGCACCTTGTCCCAGAGGAGGGGAATAGGTCAGCCCCAGCATTTT.

This clone was recorded at least ten times. This chain uses TRBV27 with TRBJ2-7, with D perhaps matching TRBD2 (6 bases). Germline V gives CDR1 MNHEY, CDR2 SMNVEV (reference sequence). The V gene lost 0 bases and the J gene lost 6 bases, with 12 bases spanning the gap. The CDR3 totals 14 residues. The CDR3 is CASSLSGTAVEQYF. The CDR3 nucleotides are TGTGCCAGCAGTTTATCCGGGACTGCCGTCGAGCAGTACTTC.

The V gene is TRBV4-3, the J gene TRBJ2-1; 10 bases fit TRBD2. V trimming: 4 bases; J trimming: 6 bases; junction bases outside the gene matches: 6. CDR1 and CDR2 from the germline V gene are LGHNA and YSLEER. The CDR3 totals 15 residues. The CDR3 DNA follows: TGCGCCAGCAGCCCCCGGACTAGCGGCTTCAATGAGCAGTTCTTC. This encodes CASSPRTSGFNEQFF.

V usage is TRBV6-2 or TRBV6-3 and J usage is TRBJ1-5; D may be TRBD1 (6 bases). The V gene lost 6 bases and the J gene lost 4 bases, with 13 bases spanning the gap. The germline V gene encodes CDR1 MNHEY and CDR2 SVGEGT. This CDR3 spans 14 amino acids. Written as DNA, the CDR3 is TGTGCCAGCAGCCACCCTGGACAGAATCAGCCCCAGCATTTT. Translated, it gives CASSHPGQNQPQHF.

CDR3 region: CAPSGTGGSYF. The CDR3 region has the DNA TGTGCCCCAAGTGGGACAGGCGGATCTTATTTT. The chain couples TRBV7-4 to TRBJ2-3, with 8 positions matching TRBD1. Germline trimming cut 11 bases from V and 15 bases from J; bases unmatched to any gene: 13. This CDR3 is 11 amino acids long. The germline CDR1 and CDR2 sequences are SGHVT and SQSDAQ.

V gene TRBV5-1 combines with J gene TRBJ1-1, with a possible D match to TRBD1 (5 bases). The germline V gene encodes CDR1 SGHRS and CDR2 YFSETQ. The CDR3 is 15 amino acids. V was cut by 3 bases and J by 9 bases, with 21 bases left in between. CDR3 sequence (DNA): TGCGCCAGCAGCTCCTCGACAGTGACGGGCACCCAAGCTTTCTTT. It specifies CASSSSTVTGTQAFF.

V and J are TRBV10-3 and TRBJ2-5; TRBD1 matches at 7 bases. Germline V CDR1 and CDR2: ENHRY, SYGVKD. Unmatched junction bases numbered 6, after V lost 3 bases and J lost 5 bases. The CDR3 is 14 residues long. CDR3 sequence reads: CAISEGGVGETQYF. The CDR3 region has the DNA TGTGCCATCAGTGAAGGGGGCGTAGGGGAGACCCAGTACTTC.

The chain uses TRBV19 and TRBJ2-1, with D perhaps TRBD2 (5 bases). Germline V CDR1 and CDR2: LNHDA, SQIVND (reference sequence). The V end lost 3 bases, the J end lost 8 bases, and 11 bases lay between the germline ends. The CDR3 has 13 amino acids. DNA for the CDR3: TGTGCCAGTAGTATTCAGCTCGGGGATGAGCAGTTCTTC. Translating gives CASSIQLGDEQFF.

The chain couples TRBV7-9 to TRBJ1-2, with a possible D match to TRBD1 (5 bases). Germline V gene data show CDR1 as SEHNR and CDR2 as FQNEAQ (reference sequence). The V end was cut by 2 bases, the J end by 3 bases, with 19 bases between. CDR3 length: 17 amino acids. CDR3 coding DNA: TGTGCCAGCAGCTTACCGGTTGGGGCTCCCCTATACTATGGCTACACCTTC. Translated: CASSLPVGAPLYYGYTF.

The chain employs TRBV14 and TRBJ2-7, with TRBD1 matching over 9 bases. V gave up 2 bases and J gave up 7 bases; unmatched junction bases: 15. The CDR3 loop spans 17 amino acids. The germline CDR1 and CDR2 sequences are SGHDN and FVKESK. CDR3 in DNA: TGTGCCAGCAGCCAAACACAGGGGGCGACCTACCTACAGGAGCAGTACTTC. It specifies CASSQTQGATYLQEQYF.

The table lists this clone with a count of one. The chain couples TRBV19 to TRBJ2-1; 7 nucleotides line up with TRBD1. Germline values: CDR1 LNHDA, CDR2 SQIVND (reference sequence). The CDR3 is made up of 16 amino acids. With V trimmed by 5 bases and J by 8 bases, 15 bases remained unmatched. CDR3 amino acids: CASSETNQQGLYEQFF. For the CDR3, the DNA is TGTGCCAGTAGTGAGACCAATCAACAGGGGTTGTATGAGCAGTTCTTC.